This T cell receptor (beta chain) emerged from a study of identical twins. In this sample, this clonotype turned up many times. MiXCR, applied by TCRdb to the 5' RACE reads, yields one record per CDR3 protein. The sample has approximately 690,000 distinct CDR3 sequences; over 5% are singletons. Germline values: CDR1 SGHRS, CDR2 YFSETQ. Trimming removed 4 bases at V and 5 bases at J, with 15 bases between. The CDR3 extends over 14 amino acids. The rearrangement uses TRBV5-1 and TRBJ1-2; D is ambiguous. This TCR was recovered from a man aged 18 to 30 in good health. The sample taken for sequencing was naive T cells sorted from blood. CDR3 amino acids: CASSTSGRTYGYTF. The DNA of the CDR3 is TGCGCCAGCAGCACCTCGGGGAGAACTTATGGCTACACCTTC. Full variable domain (remainder filled in from reference TRBV5-1 and TRBJ1-2): KAGVTQTPRYLIKTRGQQVTLSCSPISGHRSVSWYQQTPGQGLQFLFEYFSETQRNKGNFPGRFSGRQFSNSRSEMNVSTLELGDSALYLCASSTSGRTYGYTFGSGTRLTVV.